This entry lists 23 T cell receptor beta chains sequenced from one sample in a study of cytomegalovirus exposure and HLA in healthy donors. Vbeta (60) and Jbeta (13) primers were used in the PCR. The repertoire was sequenced with immunoSEQ multiplex PCR; TCRdb's copy has only in-frame clones and lacks some. The sample lists some 180,000 clones, 77% occurring once. The specimen sequenced was PBMCs. Receptors were obtained from a man aged 18 to 30 in good health and CMV-seronegative.

The V gene is TRBV6-6, the J gene TRBJ2-2, with D uncertain. This CDR3 comprises 13 residues. Germline V CDR1 and CDR2: MNHNY, SVGAGI (reference sequence). The V and J ends lost 2 bases and 5 bases respectively, with 6 bases between them. The CDR3 here is CASSYTGTGELFF. Here the CDR3 DNA reads TGTGCCAGCAGTTACACCGGGACCGGGGAGCTGTTTTTT.

This chain connects TRBV18 to TRBJ2-7; the match to TRBD1 covers 8 bases. This CDR3 has 14 residues. CDR1 and CDR2 (germline): KGHSH, LQKENI. After removal of 10 bases from V and 1 base from J, the junction contained 9 bases not matched to a gene. CDR3 in amino acids: CATAPGQGSYEQYF. DNA of the CDR3: TGTGCCACCGCTCCCGGACAGGGTTCCTACGAGCAGTACTTC. The entire variable domain, with the rest obtained from reference TRBV18 and TRBJ2-7, is as follows: NAGVMQNPRHLVRRRGQEARLRCSPMKGHSHVYWYRQLPEEGLKFMVYLQKENIIDESGMPKERFSAEFPKEGPSILRIQQVVRGDSAAYFCATAPGQGSYEQYFGPGTRLTVT.

The chain is built from TRBV4-3 and TRBJ2-5; 11 bases line up with TRBD2. The CDR3 covers 16 residues. Looked up from germline, CDR1 is LGHNA and CDR2 is YSLEER. V was pared by 3 bases and J by 5 bases, with 8 bases of the junction left unmatched. CDR3 region: CASSQGVAGGGETQYF. CDR3 sequence (DNA): TGCGCCAGCAGCCAGGGGGTAGCGGGAGGGGGGGAGACCCAGTACTTC.

The chain is built from TRBV10-3 and TRBJ1-1; D is unresolved. CDR3 length: 15 amino acids. In germline, CDR1 is ENHRY, CDR2 SYGVKD. Trimming cost V 2 bases and J 2 bases, with 12 bases left between them. CDR3 in amino acids: CAISEAPGINTEAFF. The CDR3 DNA reads as TGTGCCATCAGTGAGGCCCCGGGGATAAACACTGAAGCTTTCTTT.

CDR3 in amino acids: CASSLDNGNTIYF. The CDR3 DNA is TGTGCCAGCAGCTTGGACAATGGAAACACCATATATTTT. This chain links TRBV5-4 with TRBJ1-3; D unresolved. There are 13 residues in the CDR3. Germline CDR1 reads SGHNT; CDR2 reads YYREEE (reference sequence). V shed 0 bases and J shed 3 bases, with 4 bases lying between them.

The gene calls are TRBV6-6 and TRBJ2-2; 7 bases align to TRBD1. The CDR3 is 14 amino acids. Germline assignment: CDR1 MNHNY and CDR2 SVGAGI (reference sequence). Unmatched junction bases numbered 7, after V lost 6 bases and J lost 6 bases. CDR3 sequence reads: CASSPGQGAGELFF. The CDR3 DNA is TGTGCCAGCAGCCCCGGGCAGGGGGCCGGGGAGCTGTTTTTT.

This clone was seen a few times. This rearrangement joins TRBV27 to TRBJ2-1, with TRBD2 identical over 8 bases. There are 16 residues in the CDR3. J was trimmed by 5 bases and V by 0 bases; bases with no gene match: 6. The V gene's germline CDR1 is MNHEY and CDR2 SMNVEV (reference sequence). Here the CDR3 reads CASSLSPGLVNNEQFF. DNA for the CDR3: TGTGCCAGCAGTTTATCCCCGGGACTAGTCAACAATGAGCAGTTCTTC.

The chain uses TRBV7-8 and TRBJ2-7; 7 bases are a match to TRBD1. The CDR3 extends over 15 amino acids. The V and J ends lost 1 base and 1 base, in that order; junction bases with no gene match: 4. Per germline, CDR1 SGHVS and CDR2 FQNEAQ. As DNA, the CDR3 is TGTGCCAGCAGCTTAGAGCCAGGGGGTTCCTACGAGCAGTACTTC. It encodes CASSLEPGGSYEQYF. Variable domain in full (rest from reference TRBV7-8 and TRBJ2-7): GAGVSQSPRYKVAKRGQDVALRCDPISGHVSLFWYQQALGQGPEFLTYFQNEAQLDKSGLPSDRFFAERPEGSVSTLKIQRTQQEDSAVYLCASSLEPGGSYEQYFGPGTRLTVT.

V gene TRBV9 combines with J gene TRBJ2-2, with 7 bases identical to TRBD2. Per the germline V gene, CDR1 is SGDLS and CDR2 is YYNGEE. V trimming: 0 bases; J trimming: 4 bases; junction bases outside the gene matches: 3. CDR3 length: 15 amino acids. The CDR3 region has the DNA TGTGCCAGCAGCGTAGGGGACTATACCACCGGGGAGCTGTTTTTT. Protein: CASSVGDYTTGELFF.

A few counts support this clone. The CDR3: CASHTPAGLGGELFF. The DNA of the CDR3 is TGTGCCAGCCACACCCCAGCGGGGTTAGGCGGGGAGCTGTTTTTT. The V gene is TRBV19, the J gene TRBJ2-2, with 7 bases that match TRBD2. The CDR3 sequence is 15 residues long. V shed 9 bases and J 7 bases; nucleotides not matched to a gene: 14. Looked up from germline, CDR1 is LNHDA and CDR2 is SQIVND (reference sequence).

The chain is built from TRBV6-5 and TRBJ2-2, with 11 bases matching TRBD2. Germline trimming cut 6 bases from V and 6 bases from J; bases unmatched to any gene: 6. The length of the CDR3 is 15 residues. Germline V CDR1 and CDR2: MNHEY, SVGAGI. In DNA, the CDR3 is TGTGCCAGCAGCAATAGCGGGAGGGGCCCCGGGGAGCTGTTTTTT. This encodes CASSNSGRGPGELFF.

V usage is TRBV4-3 and J usage is TRBJ1-2, with unresolved D. The CDR3 covers 15 residues. V lost 0 bases, J lost 0 bases, and 8 bases lay in between. Germline CDR1 reads LGHNA; CDR2 reads YSLEER. The CDR3 DNA sequence: TGCGCCAGCAGCCAAGATGAGCGGGCTAACTATGGCTACACCTTC. It is translated as CASSQDERANYGYTF.

V usage is TRBV6-6 and J usage is TRBJ1-3; the match to TRBD1 covers 9 bases. The CDR3 has 13 residues. V shed 8 bases and J 7 bases; nucleotides not matched to a gene: 6. Per the germline V gene, CDR1 is MNHNY and CDR2 is SVGAGI (reference sequence). CDR3 amino acids: CASQGTGRNTIYF. The DNA of the CDR3 is TGTGCCAGCCAGGGGACAGGGCGGAACACCATATATTTT.

The chain couples TRBV6-5 to TRBJ2-5; the match to TRBD2 covers 13 bases. The V gene end was trimmed by 7 bases and the J gene end by 5 bases; junction bases not matched to a gene: 4. Germline-derived CDR1 and CDR2 are MNHEY and SVGAGI. This CDR3 has 14 amino acids. The CDR3 bases are TGTGCCAGCACCGGACTAGCGGGGGAGGAGACCCAGTACTTC. Translation: CASTGLAGEETQYF.

This clone has a single count. The genes are TRBV5-1 and TRBJ1-2, with a weak D call TRBD1 (6 bases). V lost 5 bases to trimming and J lost 4 bases, with 12 bases between them. Germline V gives CDR1 SGHRS, CDR2 YFSETQ. The length of the CDR3 is 13 residues. The CDR3: CASRPPGVYGYTF. As DNA, the CDR3 is TGCGCCAGCAGGCCTCCAGGGGTCTATGGCTACACCTTC.

This chain uses TRBV7-3 with TRBJ2-3; D might be TRBD1 (5 bases). There are 17 residues in the CDR3. V was shortened by 4 bases and J by 6 bases, with 23 bases between the two germline ends. Germline V gives CDR1 SGHTA, CDR2 FQGTGA. The CDR3 here is CASSSGQGPDTLDTQYF. The CDR3 nucleotides read TGTGCCAGCAGCTCCGGGCAGGGCCCTGATACTCTGGATACGCAGTATTTT. Full variable domain (remainder filled in from reference TRBV7-3 and TRBJ2-3): GAGVSQTPSNKVTEKGKYVELRCDPISGHTALYWYRQSLGQGPEFLIYFQGTGAADDSGLPNDRFFAVRPEGSVSTLKIQRTERGDSAVYLCASSSGQGPDTLDTQYFGPGTRLTVL.

This chain joins TRBV18 and TRBJ1-6; D possibly corresponds to TRBD1 (5 bases). CDR1 KGHSH and CDR2 LQKENI come from the germline V gene. The CDR3 has 15 amino acids. V shed 4 bases and J shed 3 bases, with 10 bases lying between them. The CDR3: CASSQTGVYNSPLHF. CDR3 bases: TGTGCCAGCTCACAAACAGGAGTCTATAATTCACCCCTCCACTTT.

The chain is built from TRBV18 and TRBJ1-5; 10 positions agree with TRBD1. Losses at the gene ends were 2 bases for V and 6 bases for J; bases not matched to a gene: 4. Germline values: CDR1 KGHSH, CDR2 LQKENI. CDR3 length: 15 residues. CDR3 protein: CASSPAGQGSQPQHF. The DNA for the CDR3 is TGTGCCAGCTCACCAGCGGGACAGGGGAGTCAGCCCCAGCATTTT. Supplemented by reference TRBV18 and TRBJ1-5, the full variable domain reads NAGVMQNPRHLVRRRGQEARLRCSPMKGHSHVYWYRQLPEEGLKFMVYLQKENIIDESGMPKERFSAEFPKEGPSILRIQQVVRGDSAAYFCASSPAGQGSQPQHFGDGTRLSIL.

Worth noting for this clone: One end of the junction fails to match germline, which may point to a read error. The chain employs TRBV7-9 and TRBJ2-2; the match to TRBD1 covers 7 bases. CDR3 length: 16 residues. Germline V lookup: CDR1 SEHNR, CDR2 FQNEAQ (reference sequence). CDR3 nucleotide sequence: TGTTCCAGCAGCCAGACAGGGCAGGGGAACACCGGGGAGCTGTTTTTT. It is translated as CSSSQTGQGNTGELFF.

The chain recombines TRBV18 with TRBJ1-5; D may be TRBD1 (5 bases). The germline V gene encodes CDR1 KGHSH and CDR2 LQKENI. CDR3 length equals 16 residues. The germline V and J ends were trimmed by 0 bases and 2 bases, with 11 bases remaining between them. Here the CDR3 reads CASSPPAGGGNQPQHF. The DNA of the CDR3 is TGTGCCAGCTCACCACCGGCGGGGGGTGGCAATCAGCCCCAGCATTTT.

Note on this clone: Other DNA sequences of this sample code for an identical CDR3. Here the CDR3 DNA reads TGTGCCAGCAGCTTAGGACTAGCCTCGTACAATGAGCAGTTCTTC. It encodes CASSLGLASYNEQFF. This rearrangement joins TRBV7-2 to TRBJ2-1; 7 nucleotides line up with TRBD2. This CDR3 contains 15 residues. Germline V gene lookup returns CDR1 SGHTA and CDR2 FQGNSA. Germline trimming cut 1 base from V and 4 bases from J; bases unmatched to any gene: 4.

The count of this clone is one. The rearrangement joins TRBV28 to TRBJ1-3; tentatively, D is TRBD1 (5 bases). The length of the CDR3 is 13 residues. Trimming removed 2 bases at V and 10 bases at J, with 12 bases between. Germline V gene lookup returns CDR1 MDHEN and CDR2 SYDVKM. This chain's CDR3 is CASSLPGAGTIYF. The DNA for the CDR3 is TGTGCCAGCAGTTTACCGGGAGCAGGGACCATATATTTT.

In this sample, this clone turned up a few times. This chain connects TRBV5-4 to TRBJ1-1; tentative D call: TRBD1 (5 bases). Trimming removed 2 bases at V and 7 bases at J, with 12 bases between. The CDR3 runs to 13 residues. CDR1 is SGHNT and CDR2 is YYREEE in the germline V gene (reference sequence). The CDR3 protein is CASSFRGDLEAFF. For the CDR3, the DNA is TGTGCCAGCAGCTTTCGGGGGGACCTTGAAGCTTTCTTT.